Below are 29 T cell receptor beta chains sequenced from a single sample in a study of T cell changes during pregnancy in multiple sclerosis. TCRdb's table, derived via immunoSEQ multiplex PCR, lists solely in-frame clones and lacks some. The data show some 50,000 clones, with 95% seen just once and 5.5% to 7% held by the top ten. Specimen: CD8+ T cells from peripheral blood mononuclear cells, collected in the first trimester of pregnancy. The receptors were gathered from a female donor with multiple sclerosis, enrolled in a pregnancy study.

The DNA for the CDR3 is TGTGCCAGCAGTTACGGGACAGGGGAAGCTTTCTTT. Amino acid sequence: CASSYGTGEAFF. The chain employs TRBV6-6 and TRBJ1-1, with 9 bases that match TRBD1. Looked up from germline, CDR1 is MNHNY and CDR2 is SVGAGI (reference sequence). This CDR3 is built from 12 residues. With V trimmed by 2 bases and J by 8 bases, 0 bases remained unmatched.

The sample holds one count of this clone. The chain carries TRBV28 and TRBJ2-2, with 7 bases that match TRBD2. V lost 8 bases and J lost 2; bases outside the gene matches: 5. Germline V gene sequence: CDR1 MDHEN, CDR2 SYDVKM. The CDR3 has 14 amino acids. CDR3 in DNA: TGTGCCAGCCTCGGACTAGGAAACACCGGGGAGCTGTTTTTT. Encoded protein: CASLGLGNTGELFF. The whole variable domain, filled in from reference TRBV28 and TRBJ2-2, reads DVKVTQSSRYLVKRTGEKVFLECVQDMDHENMFWYRQDPGLGLRLIYFSYDVKMKEKGDIPEGYSVSREKKERFSLILESASTNQTSMYLCASLGLGNTGELFFGEGSRLTVL.

This clone was counted a single time. V is TRBV2 and J is TRBJ2-7; D ambiguous. CDR3 size: 10 residues. Germline V gene lookup returns CDR1 SNHLY and CDR2 FYNNEI. The V end lost 9 bases, the J end lost 4 bases, and 7 bases lay between the germline ends. As DNA, the CDR3 is TGTGCCAGTCGGTCATACGAGCAGTACTTC. Translating gives CASRSYEQYF. The variable domain in full, with the rest retrieved from reference TRBV2 and TRBJ2-7, is EPEVTQTPSHQVTQMGQEVILRCVPISNHLYFYWYRQILGQKVEFLVSFYNNEISEKSEIFDDQFSVERPDGSNFTLKIRSTKLEDSAMYFCASRSYEQYFGPGTRLTVT.

The chain is built from TRBV2 and TRBJ2-2; the match to TRBD2 covers 8 bases. The CDR3 runs 15 residues. Germline trimming cut 8 bases from V and 0 bases from J; bases unmatched to any gene: 5. Germline V lookup: CDR1 SNHLY, CDR2 FYNNEI. The CDR3 coding sequence is TGTGCCAGCGACGGAGCGGGAGCGAACACCGGGGAGCTGTTTTTT. It is translated as CASDGAGANTGELFF.

This chain's CDR3 is CASRDRPGGQVDTQYF. CDR3 nucleotide sequence: TGCGCCAGCAGAGATCGGCCGGGAGGGCAGGTAGATACGCAGTATTTT. The J gene is TRBJ2-3, the V gene TRBV10-1, with TRBD2 matching 8 bases. This CDR3 spans 16 amino acids. Unmatched junction bases numbered 13, after V lost 6 bases and J lost 5 bases. Germline CDR1 is WNHNN and CDR2 is SYGVQD (reference sequence).

The rearrangement joins TRBV5-1 to TRBJ2-3; 11 nucleotides align to TRBD2. CDR3 length: 15 amino acids. V was pared by 7 bases and J by 6 bases, with 10 bases of the junction left unmatched. The germline V gene encodes CDR1 SGHRS and CDR2 YFSETQ. DNA for the CDR3: TGCGCCAGCTCCGATAGCGGGAGGGGGATTGATACGCAGTATTTT. Protein: CASSDSGRGIDTQYF. Using reference TRBV5-1 and TRBJ2-3 for the parts outside the CDR3, the full variable domain is KAGVTQTPRYLIKTRGQQVTLSCSPISGHRSVSWYQQTPGQGLQFLFEYFSETQRNKGNFPGRFSGRQFSNSRSEMNVSTLELGDSALYLCASSDSGRGIDTQYFGPGTRLTVL.

V is TRBV4-2 and J is TRBJ2-3, with 9 bases matching TRBD2. V was pared by 4 bases and J by 3 bases, with 11 bases of the junction left unmatched. This CDR3 region has 17 residues. Germline V gives CDR1 LGHNA, CDR2 YNFKEQ. CDR3 sequence: CASSPPEREVGTDTQYF. CDR3 DNA sequence: TGTGCCAGCAGCCCGCCGGAGCGGGAGGTGGGAACAGATACGCAGTATTTT.

The CDR3 bases are TGTGCCAGCAGTTTCCCTCTCAGGGGGCGGTCTGAAGCTTTCTTT. Its protein product is CASSFPLRGRSEAFF. This rearrangement joins TRBV28 to TRBJ1-1, with 8 bases fitting TRBD1. V lost 3 bases and J lost 6; bases outside the gene matches: 9. CDR1 and CDR2 (germline): MDHEN, SYDVKM. CDR3 length: 15 amino acids.

The J gene is TRBJ1-2, the V gene TRBV14; D uncertain. The CDR3 runs 12 residues. Germline loops: CDR1 SGHDN, CDR2 FVKESK. V gave up 8 bases and J gave up 2 bases, with 9 bases separating them. The DNA for the CDR3 is TGTGCCAGCGAGTCGTCCAACTATGGCTACACCTTC. Its translation: CASESSNYGYTF.

The chain uses TRBV4-1 and TRBJ2-7; 8 positions agree with TRBD2. V dropped 2 bases and J dropped 2; count of bases not matched to a gene: 5. CDR1 is MGHRA and CDR2 is YSYEKL in the germline V gene. CDR3 length: 15 residues. The CDR3 nucleotides read TGCGCCAGCAGCCAAAGACTAGCGCTTACCTACGAGCAGTACTTC. It translates to CASSQRLALTYEQYF.

This rearrangement joins TRBV9 to TRBJ2-3; D is perhaps TRBD2 (5 bases). V dropped 0 bases and J dropped 4 bases, with 9 bases sitting between them. CDR1 and CDR2 (germline): SGDLS, YYNGEE. The CDR3 sequence is 14 residues long. CDR3 sequence: CASSVGGAADTQYF. CDR3 in DNA: TGTGCCAGCAGCGTAGGCGGAGCGGCAGATACGCAGTATTTT. The full variable domain, rest sourced from reference TRBV9 and TRBJ2-3, is DSGVTQTPKHLITATGQRVTLRCSPRSGDLSVYWYQQSLDQGLQFLIQYYNGEERAKGNILERFSAQQFPDLHSELNLSSLELGDSALYFCASSVGGAADTQYFGPGTRLTVL.

The chain links TRBV18 to TRBJ2-2; possible D gene TRBD1, 6 bases. Germline V lookup: CDR1 KGHSH, CDR2 LQKENI. The germline V and J ends were trimmed by 8 bases and 0 bases, with 10 bases remaining between them. The CDR3 is 14 amino acids. The CDR3 is CASTRTANTGELFF. CDR3 coding DNA: TGTGCCAGCACCAGGACAGCGAACACCGGGGAGCTGTTTTTT.

The chain joins TRBV11-2 to TRBJ2-2; D not resolved. Looked up from germline, CDR1 is SGHAT and CDR2 is FQNNGV. Trimming removed 11 bases from V and 4 bases from J, with 8 bases in between. The CDR3 loop spans 11 amino acids. CDR3: CASWSTGELFF. CDR3 nucleotide sequence: TGTGCCTCGTGGAGCACCGGGGAGCTGTTTTTT.

This sequence joins TRBV4-2 and TRBJ2-2; TRBD1 matches at 7 bases. Germline trimming cut 0 bases from V and 0 bases from J; bases unmatched to any gene: 4. Germline V gives CDR1 LGHNA, CDR2 YNFKEQ. CDR3 length equals 17 residues. As DNA, the CDR3 is TGTGCCAGCAGCCAAGATTCAGGGACAGCGAACACCGGGGAGCTGTTTTTT. It yields the protein CASSQDSGTANTGELFF.

The rearrangement joins TRBV4-3 to TRBJ2-1, with D perhaps matching TRBD2 (6 bases). The V gene lost 8 bases and the J gene lost 6 bases, with 14 bases spanning the gap. CDR1 is LGHNA, CDR2 YSLEER, per germline. This CDR3 is 13 amino acids long. CDR3: CASATGAGNEQFF. Here the CDR3 DNA reads TGCGCCAGCGCAACGGGAGCAGGCAATGAGCAGTTCTTC.

The chain carries TRBV11-2 and TRBJ2-7; D may be TRBD2 (5 bases). The ends were cut back, 3 bases at V and 2 bases at J, with 11 bases in the middle. The CDR3 has 14 amino acids. In germline, CDR1 is SGHAT, CDR2 FQNNGV. CDR3 coding DNA: TGTGCCAGCAGCTTCTACCCGGGGACCTACGAGCAGTACTTC. It yields the protein CASSFYPGTYEQYF.

The chain is built from TRBV7-2 and TRBJ2-5; a weak D match, TRBD2 (7 bases). CDR3 length: 15 residues. V gave up 5 bases and J gave up 2 bases, with 15 bases separating them. Germline-derived CDR1 and CDR2 are SGHTA and FQGNSA. CDR3 loop: CASSKGGAGQETQYF. The CDR3 region has the DNA TGTGCCAGCAGCAAAGGGGGGGCAGGGCAAGAGACCCAGTACTTC.

The chain employs TRBV5-4 and TRBJ1-1, with 7 positions matching TRBD1. The CDR3 has 15 amino acids. Unmatched junction bases numbered 3, after V lost 0 bases and J lost 1 base. Germline CDR1 SGHNT, CDR2 YYREEE (reference sequence). The CDR3 nucleotides are TGTGCCAGCAGCTTGGGGCAGGGGGGGAACACTGAAGCTTTCTTT. This encodes CASSLGQGGNTEAFF.

The chain combines TRBV7-2 with TRBJ1-1; TRBD1 matches at 7 bases. V lost 3 bases to trimming and J lost 5 bases; unmatched junction nucleotides: 6. The CDR3 is 14 amino acids. CDR1 and CDR2 from the germline V gene are SGHTA and FQGNSA. The CDR3 bases are TGTGCCAGCAGCTTGAACAGGGGTAGGACTGAAGCTTTCTTT. The encoded protein is CASSLNRGRTEAFF.

V gene TRBV4-1 combines with J gene TRBJ1-5; 8 nucleotides agree with TRBD1. The germline CDR1 and CDR2 sequences are MGHRA and YSYEKL. V lost 4 bases, J lost 6 bases, and 11 bases stayed unmatched. The CDR3 is 16 amino acids. CDR3 coding DNA: TGCGCCAGCAGCCCTATAAGTCAGGGGGCTGGTCAGCCCCAGCATTTT. Translated, it gives CASSPISQGAGQPQHF.

The genes are TRBV6-1 and TRBJ2-6; D gene uncertain. The V end was cut by 3 bases, the J end by 0 bases, with 6 bases between. The CDR3 extends over 15 amino acids. Germline assignment: CDR1 MNHNS and CDR2 SASEGT. CDR3 coding DNA: TGTGCCAGCAGTGACGATAGCTCTGGGGCCAACGTCCTGACTTTC. Translating it yields CASSDDSSGANVLTF.

V is TRBV30 and J is TRBJ2-1, with 7 bases fitting TRBD2. The CDR3 totals 13 residues. V shed 1 base, J shed 8 bases, and the junction held 5 bases outside the gene matches. Germline V CDR1 and CDR2: GTSNPN, SVGIG (reference sequence). CDR3 sequence reads: CAWSGLAVDEQFF. The CDR3 DNA follows: TGTGCCTGGAGTGGACTAGCCGTCGATGAGCAGTTCTTC.

V is TRBV4-1 and J is TRBJ2-7; possible D gene TRBD2, 6 bases. CDR1 and CDR2 (germline): MGHRA, YSYEKL. The CDR3 has 18 residues. V shed 3 bases and J shed 2 bases, with 23 bases lying between them. The CDR3 DNA is TGCGCCAGCAGCCATGCGGCGGGGCCCGGGACCGCAGCCTACGAGCAGTACTTC. The encoded protein is CASSHAAGPGTAAYEQYF.

The V gene is TRBV9, the J gene TRBJ1-4; no reliable D call. With 0 bases removed from V and 5 bases from J, the gap between germline ends came to 8 bases. Germline V gene lookup returns CDR1 SGDLS and CDR2 YYNGEE. The CDR3 is 14 amino acids. CDR3 residues: CASSVGGKNEKLFF. For the CDR3, the DNA is TGTGCCAGCAGCGTAGGCGGTAAAAATGAAAAACTGTTTTTT. Variable domain in full (rest from reference TRBV9 and TRBJ1-4): DSGVTQTPKHLITATGQRVTLRCSPRSGDLSVYWYQQSLDQGLQFLIQYYNGEERAKGNILERFSAQQFPDLHSELNLSSLELGDSALYFCASSVGGKNEKLFFGSGTQLSVL.

V is TRBV2 and J is TRBJ2-7; TRBD2 agrees at 8 bases. The length of the CDR3 is 15 residues. V was clipped by 7 bases and J by 1 base; unmatched bases: 9. CDR1 and CDR2 (germline): SNHLY, FYNNEI. DNA for the CDR3: TGTGCCAGCACCGACCCGGGACTAGTTTCCTACGAGCAGTACTTC. This sequence encodes CASTDPGLVSYEQYF.

The CDR3 nucleotides read TGTGCCAGCAGCTTCTTGGGGAGCTCCTACAATGAGCAGTTCTTC. This encodes CASSFLGSSYNEQFF. The chain uses TRBV13 and TRBJ2-1, with D possibly matching TRBD2 (5 bases). V was clipped by 3 bases and J by 0 bases, with 9 bases between them. Germline CDR1 reads PRHDT; CDR2 reads FYEKMQ (reference sequence). The CDR3 has 15 residues.

The chain combines TRBV5-4 with TRBJ2-7; the match to TRBD1 covers 10 bases. Losses at the gene ends were 7 bases for V and 4 bases for J; bases not matched to a gene: 5. The CDR3 covers 13 residues. Germline CDR1 SGHNT, CDR2 YYREEE (reference sequence). CDR3 residues: CASRTGGSYEQYF. For the CDR3, the DNA is TGTGCCAGCCGGACAGGGGGGTCGTACGAGCAGTACTTC. Full variable domain (rest looked up from reference TRBV5-4 and TRBJ2-7): ETGVTQSPTHLIKTRGQQVTLRCSSQSGHNTVSWYQQALGQGPQFIFQYYREEENGRGNFPPRFSGLQFPNYSSELNVNALELDDSALYLCASRTGGSYEQYFGPGTRLTVT.

The chain is built from TRBV28 and TRBJ2-5, with TRBD1 as a possible D gene (5 bases). V lost 8 bases and J lost 1, with 17 bases in between. The CDR3 extends over 15 amino acids. Germline CDR1 reads MDHEN; CDR2 reads SYDVKM. CDR3 region: CASSPWKTVQETQYF. CDR3 in DNA: TGTGCCAGCTCTCCGTGGAAGACAGTCCAAGAGACCCAGTACTTC.

J is TRBJ1-5 and V is TRBV19; D unclear. The CDR3 is made up of 15 amino acids. The V end lost 7 bases, the J end lost 4 bases, and 17 bases lay between the germline ends. The germline gives CDR1 LNHDA, CDR2 SQIVND (reference sequence). The DNA of the CDR3 is TGTGCCAGTACCCGGGCGGGTTTGGGGAATCAGCCCCAGCATTTT. This encodes CASTRAGLGNQPQHF.